The entry that follows covers one T cell receptor (beta chain) sequence. Sequencing used immunoSEQ multiplex PCR; TCRdb keeps in-frame clones, though not all of them. The sample lists 65,000 to 95,000 clones, about 90% occurring once. This record belongs to a study of OX40 agonist ivuxolimab in advanced cancers. Trimming stripped 5 bases from V and 7 bases from J, with 24 bases between. CDR3 length: 17 amino acids. The germline CDR1 and CDR2 sequences are SGHAT and FQNNGV. V is TRBV11-2 and J is TRBJ2-1, with D tentatively TRBD1 or TRBD2 (7 bases each). Here the sequenced sample was CD4+ or CD8+ T cells sorted from blood, taken in a trial of the OX40 agonist ivuxolimab. The receptor's source is an adult with an advanced solid tumor such as melanoma, head and neck, liver or kidney cancer. CDR3 amino acids: CASSPDRVGGAGNEQFF. DNA for the CDR3: TGTGCCAGCAGCCCCGACAGGGTGGGGGGGGCAGGGAATGAGCAGTTCTTC. Based on the CDR3 plus reference TRBV11-2 and TRBJ2-1, the full variable domain is EAGVAQSPRYKIIEKRQSVAFWCNPISGHATLYWYQQILGQGPKLLIQFQNNGVVDDSQLPKDRFSAERLKGVDSTLKIQPAKLEDSAVYLCASSPDRVGGAGNEQFFGPGTRLTVL.